The 2 T cell receptor beta chains presented below share a single source sample, sequenced in a study of T cell responses to AZD1222 COVID-19 vaccine (dated by TCRdb to 2020 to 2023). The library was prepared using the immunoSEQ multiplex PCR assay. In its TCRdb copy, this immuneACCESS table keeps in-frame sequences only and misses some clones. Where compared with another copy, unresolved V genes explain less than half of these, and the others have no known cause. In all, the sample holds about 84,000 clones, and 70% to 90% of those were seen once. The ten largest clones add up to 1.5% of the sample. The time point label here, explained by the study, means: baseline before first vaccination. Sequences were derived from peripheral blood, sampled on day 0 of AZD1222 vaccination. These TCRs come from an adult in good health.

The chain uses TRBV18 and TRBJ1-1; D uncertain. CDR3 length: 14 residues. CDR1 and CDR2 from the germline V gene are KGHSH and LQKENI. V was shortened by 2 bases and J by 7 bases, with 14 bases between the two germline ends. The CDR3: CASSPTSGRDEAFF. CDR3 bases: TGTGCCAGCTCACCAACATCGGGGAGGGATGAAGCTTTCTTT.

The CDR3 is CASQGQGSGYTF. CDR3 bases: TGTGCCAGTCAGGGACAGGGGTCTGGCTACACCTTC. V gene TRBV19 combines with J gene TRBJ1-2; 10 bases are a match to TRBD1. CDR3 length: 12 amino acids. Germline lookup yields CDR1 LNHDA and CDR2 SQIVND (reference sequence). With V trimmed by 8 bases and J by 7 bases, 4 bases remained unmatched. The whole variable domain, filled in from reference TRBV19 and TRBJ1-2, reads DGGITQSPKYLFRKEGQNVTLSCEQNLNHDAMYWYRQDPGQGLRLIYYSQIVNDFQKGDIAEGYSVSREKKESFPLTVTSAQKNPTAFYLCASQGQGSGYTFGSGTRLTVV.